This T cell receptor beta chain comes out of a study of blood T cell repertoires in COVID-19. As for the study in general: There were acute and convalescent COVID-19 samples, and they came from the United States, Italy and Spain. PBMCs, B-cell-depleted T cells, or T cells were the source of the cDNA or gDNA that made up the material.

The CDR3 is 17 residues long. Germline lookup yields CDR1 SGHNT and CDR2 YYREEE (reference sequence). V lost 0 bases to trimming and J lost 4 bases; unmatched junction nucleotides: 9. Original data processing: It was from reference gene primer amplification that nucleated cell counts were estimated. Using immunoSEQ multiplex PCR, the repertoire was profiled, and TCRdb retains in-frame clones only, with some absent. V, J and clone size were drawn from that table, and D and trimming were deduced from the DNA. The sample lists 75,000 to 100,000 clones; roughly 86% were seen once. The origin of this receptor is a human donor with acute or convalescent COVID-19. The donor label of this sample is uncertain. The rearrangement joins TRBV5-4 to TRBJ2-5; TRBD1 agrees at 10 bases. The material sequenced was peripheral blood. The CDR3 DNA follows: TGTGCCAGCAGCTTGGGGGACAGGGGATTGATCGGAGAGACCCAGTACTTC. Its protein product is CASSLGDRGLIGETQYF.